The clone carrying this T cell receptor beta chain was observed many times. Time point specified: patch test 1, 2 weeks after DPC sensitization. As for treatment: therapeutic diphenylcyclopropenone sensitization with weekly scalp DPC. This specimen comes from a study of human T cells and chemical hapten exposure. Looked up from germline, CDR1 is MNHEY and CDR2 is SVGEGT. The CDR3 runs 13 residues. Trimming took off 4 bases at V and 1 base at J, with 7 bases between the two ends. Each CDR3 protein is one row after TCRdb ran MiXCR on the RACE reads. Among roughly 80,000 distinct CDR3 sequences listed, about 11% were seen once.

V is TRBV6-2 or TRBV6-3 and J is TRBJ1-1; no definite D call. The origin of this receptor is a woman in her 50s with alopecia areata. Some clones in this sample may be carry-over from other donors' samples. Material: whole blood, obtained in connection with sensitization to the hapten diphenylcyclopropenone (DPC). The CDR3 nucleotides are TGTGCCAGCAGTTCCTACCCGAACACTGAAGCTTTCTTT. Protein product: CASSSYPNTEAFF.